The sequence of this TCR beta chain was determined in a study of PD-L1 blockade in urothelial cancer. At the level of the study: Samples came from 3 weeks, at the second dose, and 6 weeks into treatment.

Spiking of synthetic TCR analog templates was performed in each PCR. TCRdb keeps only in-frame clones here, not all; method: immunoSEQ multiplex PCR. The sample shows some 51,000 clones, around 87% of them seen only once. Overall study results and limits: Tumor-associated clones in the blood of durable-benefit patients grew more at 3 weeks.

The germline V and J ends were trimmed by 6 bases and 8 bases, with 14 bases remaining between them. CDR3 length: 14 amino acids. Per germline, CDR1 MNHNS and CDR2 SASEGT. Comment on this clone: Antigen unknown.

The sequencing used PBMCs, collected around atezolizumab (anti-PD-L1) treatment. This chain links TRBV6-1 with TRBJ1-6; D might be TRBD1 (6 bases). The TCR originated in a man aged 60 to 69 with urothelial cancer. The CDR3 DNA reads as TGTGCCAGCAGCCACAGGGCATTGGATTCACCCCTCCACTTT. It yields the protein CASSHRALDSPLHF.